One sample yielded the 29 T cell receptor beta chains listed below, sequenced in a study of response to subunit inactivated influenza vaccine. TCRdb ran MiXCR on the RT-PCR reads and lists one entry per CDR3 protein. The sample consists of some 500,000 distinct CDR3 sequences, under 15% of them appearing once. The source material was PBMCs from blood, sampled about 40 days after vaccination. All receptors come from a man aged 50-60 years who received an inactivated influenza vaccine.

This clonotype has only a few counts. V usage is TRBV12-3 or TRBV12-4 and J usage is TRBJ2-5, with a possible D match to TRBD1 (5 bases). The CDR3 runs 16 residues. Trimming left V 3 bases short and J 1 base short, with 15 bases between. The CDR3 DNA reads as TGTGCCAGCAGTTTGGCTGTAGGGGAATCCCAAGAGACCCAGTACTTC. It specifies CASSLAVGESQETQYF.

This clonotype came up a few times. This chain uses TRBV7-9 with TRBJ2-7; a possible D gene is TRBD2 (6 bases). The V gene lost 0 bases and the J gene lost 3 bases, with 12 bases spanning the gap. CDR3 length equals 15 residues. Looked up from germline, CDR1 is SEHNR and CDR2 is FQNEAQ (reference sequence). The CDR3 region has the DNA TGTGCCAGCAGCTTAGCCGGTATCGGGGGCTACGAGCAGTACTTC. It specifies CASSLAGIGGYEQYF. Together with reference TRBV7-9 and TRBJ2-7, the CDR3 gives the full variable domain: DTGVSQNPRHKITKRGQNVTFRCDPISEHNRLYWYRQTLGQGPEFLTYFQNEAQLEKSRLLSDRFSAERPKGSFSTLEIQRTEQGDSAMYLCASSLAGIGGYEQYFGPGTRLTVT.

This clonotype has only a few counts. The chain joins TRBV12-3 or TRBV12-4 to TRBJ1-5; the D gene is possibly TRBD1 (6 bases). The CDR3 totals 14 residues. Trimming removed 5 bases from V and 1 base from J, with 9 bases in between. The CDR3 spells CASSPGVSNQPQHF. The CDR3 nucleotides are TGTGCCAGCAGTCCAGGGGTAAGCAATCAGCCCCAGCATTTT.

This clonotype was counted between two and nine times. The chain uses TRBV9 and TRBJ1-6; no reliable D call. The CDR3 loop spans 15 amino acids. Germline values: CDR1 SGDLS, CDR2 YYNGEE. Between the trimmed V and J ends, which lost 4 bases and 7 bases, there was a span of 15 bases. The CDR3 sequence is CASSPTTVANSPLHF. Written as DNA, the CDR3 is TGTGCCAGCAGCCCTACGACGGTTGCCAATTCACCCCTCCACTTT.

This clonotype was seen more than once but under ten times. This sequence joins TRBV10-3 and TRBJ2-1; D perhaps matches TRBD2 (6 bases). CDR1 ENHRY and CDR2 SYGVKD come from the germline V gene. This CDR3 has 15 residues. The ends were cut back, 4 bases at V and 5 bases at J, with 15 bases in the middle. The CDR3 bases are TGTGCCATCAGTGGTGGGGGAGGATATAACAATGAGCAGTTCTTC. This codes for CAISGGGGYNNEQFF.

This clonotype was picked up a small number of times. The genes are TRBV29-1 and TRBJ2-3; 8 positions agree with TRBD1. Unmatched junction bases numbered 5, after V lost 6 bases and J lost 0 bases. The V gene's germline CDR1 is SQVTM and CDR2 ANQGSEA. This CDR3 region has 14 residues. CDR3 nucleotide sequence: TGCAGCGTCCTTGGACAGGGAAGCACAGATACGCAGTATTTT. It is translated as CSVLGQGSTDTQYF.

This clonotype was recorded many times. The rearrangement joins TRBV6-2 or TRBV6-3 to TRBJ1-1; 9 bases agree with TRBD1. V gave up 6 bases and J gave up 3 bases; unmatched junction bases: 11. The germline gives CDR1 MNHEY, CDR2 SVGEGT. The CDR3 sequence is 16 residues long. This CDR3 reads CASSYETGGADTEAFF. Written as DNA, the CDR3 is TGTGCCAGCAGCTACGAGACAGGGGGGGCGGACACTGAAGCTTTCTTT.

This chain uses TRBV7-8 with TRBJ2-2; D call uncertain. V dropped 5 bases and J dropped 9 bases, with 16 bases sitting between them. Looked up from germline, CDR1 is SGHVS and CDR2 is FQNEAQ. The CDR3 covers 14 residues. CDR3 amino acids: CASSPQPRRRELFF. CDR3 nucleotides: TGTGCCAGCAGCCCACAGCCCCGCCGACGGGAGCTGTTTTTT.

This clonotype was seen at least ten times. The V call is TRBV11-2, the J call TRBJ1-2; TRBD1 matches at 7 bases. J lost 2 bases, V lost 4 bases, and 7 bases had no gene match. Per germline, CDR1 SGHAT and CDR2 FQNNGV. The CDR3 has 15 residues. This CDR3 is CASSSATGINYGYTF. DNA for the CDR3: TGTGCCAGCAGCTCCGCGACAGGGATAAACTATGGCTACACCTTC.

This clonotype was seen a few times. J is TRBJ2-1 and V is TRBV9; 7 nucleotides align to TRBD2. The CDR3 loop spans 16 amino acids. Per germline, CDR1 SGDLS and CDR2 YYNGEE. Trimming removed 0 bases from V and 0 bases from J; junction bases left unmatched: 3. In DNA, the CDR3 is TGTGCCAGCAGCGTAGCTTCTAGCGGCTCCTACAATGAGCAGTTCTTC. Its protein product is CASSVASSGSYNEQFF.

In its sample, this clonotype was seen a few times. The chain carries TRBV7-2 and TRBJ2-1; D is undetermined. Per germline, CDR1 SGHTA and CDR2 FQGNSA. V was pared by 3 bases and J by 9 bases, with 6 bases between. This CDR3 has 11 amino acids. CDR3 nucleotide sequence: TGTGCCAGCAGCTTTAGTTTTGAGCAGTTCTTC. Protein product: CASSFSFEQFF.

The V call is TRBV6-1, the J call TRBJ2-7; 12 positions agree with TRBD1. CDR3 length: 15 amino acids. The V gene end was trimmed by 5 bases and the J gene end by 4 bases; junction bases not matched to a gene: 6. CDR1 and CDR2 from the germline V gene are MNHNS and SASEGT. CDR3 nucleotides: TGTGCCAGCAGTACCGGGACAGGGGGCTTTTACGAGCAGTACTTC. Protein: CASSTGTGGFYEQYF.

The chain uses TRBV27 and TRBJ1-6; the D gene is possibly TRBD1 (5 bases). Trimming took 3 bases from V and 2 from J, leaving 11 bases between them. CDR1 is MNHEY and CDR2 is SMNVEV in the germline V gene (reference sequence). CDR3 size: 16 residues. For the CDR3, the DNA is TGTGCCAGCAGTTTGATCGGCAGGGCCTATAATTCACCCCTCCACTTT. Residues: CASSLIGRAYNSPLHF.

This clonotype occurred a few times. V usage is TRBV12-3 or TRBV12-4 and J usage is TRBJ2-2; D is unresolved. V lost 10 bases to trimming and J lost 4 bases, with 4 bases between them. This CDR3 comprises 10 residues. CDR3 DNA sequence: TGTGCCACCGGCACCGGGGAGCTGTTTTTT. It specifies CATGTGELFF.

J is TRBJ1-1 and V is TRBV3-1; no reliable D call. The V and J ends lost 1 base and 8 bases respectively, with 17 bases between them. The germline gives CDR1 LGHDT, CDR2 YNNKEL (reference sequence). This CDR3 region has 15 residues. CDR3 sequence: CASSQGWALPREAFF. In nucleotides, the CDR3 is TGTGCCAGCAGCCAAGGGTGGGCTCTGCCCCGAGAAGCTTTCTTT.

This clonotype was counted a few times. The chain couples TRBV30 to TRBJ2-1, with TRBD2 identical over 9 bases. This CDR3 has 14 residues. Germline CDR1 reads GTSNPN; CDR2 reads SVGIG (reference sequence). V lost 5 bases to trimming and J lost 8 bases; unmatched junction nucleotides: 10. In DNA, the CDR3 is TGTGCCTGGGGACTGGGACTAGCTATAGATGAGCAGTTCTTC. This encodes CAWGLGLAIDEQFF.

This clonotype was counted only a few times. CDR3 nucleotides: TGTGCCAGCAGCCGGAGGACAGGCGCTACCTACGAGCAGTACTTC. Amino acid sequence: CASSRRTGATYEQYF. The chain links TRBV12-3 or TRBV12-4 to TRBJ2-7; 7 positions match TRBD1. The CDR3 consists of 15 residues. V lost 6 bases, J lost 2 bases, and 10 bases stayed unmatched.

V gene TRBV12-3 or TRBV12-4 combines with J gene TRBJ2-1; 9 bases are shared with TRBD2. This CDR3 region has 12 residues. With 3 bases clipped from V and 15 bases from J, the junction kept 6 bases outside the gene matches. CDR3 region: CASSLAGGPLFF. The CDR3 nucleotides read TGTGCCAGCAGTTTGGCGGGAGGGCCCCTGTTCTTC.

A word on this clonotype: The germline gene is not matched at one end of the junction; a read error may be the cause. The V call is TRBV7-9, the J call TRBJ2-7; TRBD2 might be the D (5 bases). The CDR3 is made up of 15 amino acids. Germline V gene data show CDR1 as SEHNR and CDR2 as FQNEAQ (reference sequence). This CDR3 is CASSLGGVENYEQYF. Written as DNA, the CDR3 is TGTGCCAGCAGCTTAGGGGGAGTAGAGAACTACGAGCAGTATTTC.

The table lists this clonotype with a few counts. The CDR3 nucleotides are TGTGCCAGCAGTTTCCGGCCTATCATCTCTGGGGCCAACGTCCTGACTTTC. Encoded protein: CASSFRPIISGANVLTF. The chain has TRBV6-5 and TRBJ2-6; D gene unclear. With 4 bases removed from V and 0 bases from J, the gap between germline ends came to 13 bases. This CDR3 comprises 17 residues. CDR1 and CDR2 from the germline V gene are MNHEY and SVGAGI.

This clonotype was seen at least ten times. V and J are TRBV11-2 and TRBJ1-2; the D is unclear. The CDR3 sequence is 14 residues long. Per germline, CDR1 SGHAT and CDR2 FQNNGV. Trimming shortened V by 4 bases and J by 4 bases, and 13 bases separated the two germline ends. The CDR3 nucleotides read TGTGCCAGCAGCTCCCCGGCCACCCGCTATGGCTACACCTTC. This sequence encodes CASSSPATRYGYTF.

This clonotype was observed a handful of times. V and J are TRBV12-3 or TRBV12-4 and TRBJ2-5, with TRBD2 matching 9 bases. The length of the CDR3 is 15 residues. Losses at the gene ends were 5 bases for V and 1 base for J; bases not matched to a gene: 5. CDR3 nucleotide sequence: TGTGCCAGCAGTCCGTGGCGGGGGGGCCAAGAGACCCAGTACTTC. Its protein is CASSPWRGGQETQYF.

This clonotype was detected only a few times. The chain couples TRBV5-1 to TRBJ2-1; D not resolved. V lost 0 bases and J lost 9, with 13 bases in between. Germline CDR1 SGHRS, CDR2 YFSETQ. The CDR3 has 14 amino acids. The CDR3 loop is CASSLVLVVGEQFF. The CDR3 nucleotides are TGCGCCAGCAGCTTGGTGCTAGTGGTCGGTGAGCAGTTCTTC.

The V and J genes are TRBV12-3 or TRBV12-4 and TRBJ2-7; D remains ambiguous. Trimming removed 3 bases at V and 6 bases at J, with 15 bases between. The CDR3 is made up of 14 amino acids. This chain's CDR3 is CASSFGVGRSEQYF. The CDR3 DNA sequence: TGTGCCAGCAGTTTTGGGGTAGGGCGGAGCGAGCAGTACTTC.

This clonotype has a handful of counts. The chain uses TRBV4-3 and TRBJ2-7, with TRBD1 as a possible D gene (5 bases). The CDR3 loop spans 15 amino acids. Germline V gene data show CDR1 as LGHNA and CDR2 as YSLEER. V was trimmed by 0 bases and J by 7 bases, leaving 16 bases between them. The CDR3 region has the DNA TGCGCCAGCAGCCAAGAAGGGGCAGGTTTGGGGGAGCAGTACTTC. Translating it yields CASSQEGAGLGEQYF.

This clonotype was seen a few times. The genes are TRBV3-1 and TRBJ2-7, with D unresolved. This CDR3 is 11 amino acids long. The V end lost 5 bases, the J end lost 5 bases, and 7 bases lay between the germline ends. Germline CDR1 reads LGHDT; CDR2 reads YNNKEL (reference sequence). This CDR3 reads CASSTYHEQYF. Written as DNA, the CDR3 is TGTGCCAGCAGCACTTACCACGAGCAGTACTTC.

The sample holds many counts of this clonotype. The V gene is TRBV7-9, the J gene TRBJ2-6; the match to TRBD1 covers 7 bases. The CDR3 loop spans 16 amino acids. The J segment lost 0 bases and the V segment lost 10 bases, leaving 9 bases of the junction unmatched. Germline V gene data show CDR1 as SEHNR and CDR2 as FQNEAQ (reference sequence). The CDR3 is CATRQGLSSGANVLTF. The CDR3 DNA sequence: TGTGCCACCAGACAGGGCCTAAGCTCTGGGGCCAACGTCCTGACTTTC.

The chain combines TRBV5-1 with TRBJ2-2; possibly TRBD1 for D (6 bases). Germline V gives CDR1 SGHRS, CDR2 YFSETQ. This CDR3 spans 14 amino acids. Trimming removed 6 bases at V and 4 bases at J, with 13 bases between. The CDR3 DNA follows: TGCGCCAGCACCGTAACAGGGTCCACCGGGGAGCTGTTTTTT. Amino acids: CASTVTGSTGELFF.

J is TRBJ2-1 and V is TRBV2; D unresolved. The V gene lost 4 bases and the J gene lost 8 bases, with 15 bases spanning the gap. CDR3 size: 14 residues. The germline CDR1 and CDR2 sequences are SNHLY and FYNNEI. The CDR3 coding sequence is TGTGCCAGCAGTGTTCGCCCTCCGGGTCATGAGCAGTTCTTC. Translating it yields CASSVRPPGHEQFF. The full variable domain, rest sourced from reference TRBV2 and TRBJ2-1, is EPEVTQTPSHQVTQMGQEVILRCVPISNHLYFYWYRQILGQKVEFLVSFYNNEISEKSEIFDDQFSVERPDGSNFTLKIRSTKLEDSAMYFCASSVRPPGHEQFFGPGTRLTVL.